This is a list of T cell receptor beta chains from one sample in a study of PD-L1 blockade in urothelial cancer. Some clones are missing from TCRdb's copy, which holds only in-frame ones; the method was immunoSEQ multiplex PCR. The repertoire consists of roughly 50,000 clones, with about 82% occurring once and the leading ten covering 8.8%. The source material was PBMCs, sampled around atezolizumab (anti-PD-L1) treatment. The source of these receptors is a man between 70 and 80 years old with urothelial cancer. The CDR3 runs from the conserved cysteine through the conserved F or W. D genes are given only for firm matches. Only some rows state a clone size, as once, few, many or a class for expanded clones.

size	D	length	V	J	DNA	CDR3
once	-	13	TRBV4-2	TRBJ1-5	TGTGCCAGCAGCCAACCCCCCCAGGGGCGGCAGCATTTT	CASSQPPQGRQHF
-	TRBD2	14	TRBV5-1	TRBJ2-1	TGCGCCAGCAGCTCGGGACTAGCAATCGATGAGCAGTTCTTC	CASSSGLAIDEQFF
few	TRBD2	17	TRBV7-2	TRBJ2-3	TGTGCCAGCAGCTTAGAGGGTGTTAGCGGGAGGTGGGATACGCAGTATTTT	CASSLEGVSGRWDTQYF
-	TRBD1	14	TRBV6-5	TRBJ1-2	TGTGCCAGCAGGGGAGTGACAGGGGGCTATGGCTACACCTTC	CASRGVTGGYGYTF
-	TRBD2	16	TRBV19	TRBJ2-7	TGTGCCAGTAGTATAAAGGCTAGCGGTCTGACCTACGAGCAGTACTTC	CASSIKASGLTYEQYF
-	-	15	TRBV5-1	TRBJ2-2	TGCGCCAGCAGCTTGGCCTCAGGGGACACCGGGGAGCTGTTTTTT	CASSLASGDTGELFF
-	TRBD1	14	TRBV19	TRBJ2-3	TGTGCCAGTAGCAGGGGGCCGGGCACAGATACGCAGTATTTT	CASSRGPGTDTQYF
few	-	14	TRBV19	TRBJ2-7	TGTGCCAGTAGTACTACACCTACAGGATACGAGCAGTACTTC	CASSTTPTGYEQYF
few	-	14	TRBV7-9	TRBJ2-3	TGTGCCAGCAGCCAGTCCCAGGTTACAGATACGCAGTATTTT	CASSQSQVTDTQYF
-	-	14	TRBV5-4	TRBJ2-1	TGTGCCAGCAGCCCAAGCGGACCCTACAATGAGCAGTTCTTC	CASSPSGPYNEQFF
-	TRBD1	15	TRBV19	TRBJ1-1	TGTGCCAGTAGTGAGGGACAGGGGCCGCGGACTGAAGCTTTCTTT	CASSEGQGPRTEAFF
-	-	20	TRBV4-1	TRBJ2-2	TGCGCCAGCAGCGAAATGGGGATTGTCGGACTGGGAGTTATGATCGGGGAGCTGTTTTTT	CASSEMGIVGLGVMIGELFF
-	TRBD1	13	TRBV5-1	TRBJ2-7	TGCGCCAGCAGCAGGGGACAGGGAGGCGAGCAGTACTTC	CASSRGQGGEQYF
-	TRBD2	16	TRBV5-6	TRBJ2-4	TGTGCCAGCAGCCTCGGACTAGCGGGAGCTTCCGCCATTCAGTACTTC	CASSLGLAGASAIQYF
few	TRBD2	18	TRBV5-4	TRBJ2-3	TGTGCCAGCAGCGGGTGGACTAGCGGAAATCTTAGGGGAGATACGCAGTATTTT	CASSGWTSGNLRGDTQYF
-	TRBD2	18	TRBV2	TRBJ2-7	TGTGCCAGCAGTTACCCCTCTGGGGAGGGACCTTTTTCCTACGAGCAGTACTTC	CASSYPSGEGPFSYEQYF
once	TRBD2	16	TRBV5-1	TRBJ2-2	TGCGCCAGCAGCCTCCTAGCGGGAGTATCTGGCGGGGAGCTGTTTTTT	CASSLLAGVSGGELFF
-	-	14	TRBV7-2	TRBJ2-3	TGTGCCAGCAGCCCCCGGGAGTACACAGATACGCAGTATTTT	CASSPREYTDTQYF
-	-	16	TRBV19	TRBJ1-1	TGTGCCAGTAGTATAGTAATGGGGGCGTGGGACACTGAAGCTTTCTTT	CASSIVMGAWDTEAFF
-	-	13	TRBV5-8	TRBJ2-2	TGTGCCAGCAGCTTGACTGGCACCGGGGAGCTGTTTTTT	CASSLTGTGELFF
-	TRBD1	15	TRBV6-5	TRBJ1-1	TGTGCCAGCAGCCTCCGGGACAGGGGTGCCACTGAAGCTTTCTTT	CASSLRDRGATEAFF
-	TRBD1	14	TRBV2	TRBJ1-1	TGTGCCAGCAGAAGGTCCGGGACAGCTCTTGAAGCTTTCTTT	CASRRSGTALEAFF
-	-	15	TRBV7-9	TRBJ1-2	TGTGCCAGCAGCTTAGTGAGCCCGGGGGGCTATGGCTACACCTTC	CASSLVSPGGYGYTF
-	TRBD1	15	TRBV9	TRBJ1-4	TGTGCCAGCAGCGTAGCACAGGGGATAAAGGAAAAACTGTTTTTT	CASSVAQGIKEKLFF
-	-	14	TRBV28	TRBJ1-5	TGTGCCAGCACCGTAGGGGGAACGTGGCAGCCCCAGCATTTT	CASTVGGTWQPQHF
-	-	16	TRBV4-2	TRBJ1-5	TGTGCCAGCAGCCAAGAGTCCGTCAGTCTAGCGACGCCCCAGCATTTT	CASSQESVSLATPQHF
-	-	16	TRBV11-2	TRBJ1-4	TGTGCCAGCAGCTTTCGCACAGGCGACTTTAATGAAAAACTGTTTTTT	CASSFRTGDFNEKLFF
few	-	14	TRBV7-9	TRBJ2-2	TGTGCCAGCAGCTTAGCTGATGGAGGCGGGGAGCTGTTTTTT	CASSLADGGGELFF
few	TRBD1	16	TRBV30	TRBJ1-1	TGTACAGTCCAGGGGGCGGGGAAGGTCGGGGATAGGGTAGCTTTCTTT	CTVQGAGKVGDRVAFF
-	TRBD1	14	TRBV28	TRBJ2-7	TGTGCCAGCAGTTTACGGGACAGGGGGCCCGAGCAGTACTTC	CASSLRDRGPEQYF
few	TRBD2	18	TRBV11-2	TRBJ2-3	TGTGCCAGCAGCTCCCGAAGGGGGCTAGCGGGAGTCGCAGATACGCAGTATTTT	CASSSRRGLAGVADTQYF
-	TRBD2	15	TRBV6-5	TRBJ2-7	TGTGCCAGCAGTTCCCGACTAGCGGATACCTACGAGCAGTACTTC	CASSSRLADTYEQYF
few	-	13	TRBV5-1	TRBJ1-1	TGCGCCAGCAGCTTGGCAGGGGCCAATGAAGCTTTCTTT	CASSLAGANEAFF
few	TRBD2	15	TRBV12-5	TRBJ2-1	TGTGCTAGTGGTTTGTTTGCGGGAGGGCCGAGTGAGCAGTTCTTC	CASGLFAGGPSEQFF
-	TRBD1	15	TRBV6-5	TRBJ1-4	TGTGCCAGCAGCCCAGGGGGCAGGGCTAATGAAAAACTGTTTTTT	CASSPGGRANEKLFF
-	-	12	TRBV29-1	TRBJ2-3	TGTGGCTGGGGGAGGACCTCAGATACGCAGTATTTT	CGWGRTSDTQYF
-	-	14	TRBV10-1	TRBJ2-5	TGCGCCATTGTGGGCCTTAGGAGGGAAGAGACCCAGTACTTC	CAIVGLRREETQYF
few	-	17	TRBV19	TRBJ2-2	TGTGCCAGTAGTCCCCCGTTTATAGAGGGCGACACCGGGGAGCTGTTTTTT	CASSPPFIEGDTGELFF
-	TRBD1	11	TRBV28	TRBJ1-1	TGTGCCAGCAGAATGACAGGGTACGCTTTCTTT	CASRMTGYAFF
-	TRBD1	16	TRBV5-6	TRBJ2-5	TGTGCCAGCAGCAACTTTTTCCGGGACAGCCAAGAGACCCAGTACTTC	CASSNFFRDSQETQYF
-	-	14	TRBV19	TRBJ1-2	TGTGCCAGTAGTATTTGGCCAGGGCACTGGGGCTACACCTTC	CASSIWPGHWGYTF